These 22 T cell receptor beta chains were all obtained from the same sample, sequenced in a study of shared clonotypes between healthy human individuals. TCRdb's copy holds only in-frame clones and misses some; the assay was immunoSEQ multiplex PCR. Of 2 million to 2.5 million clones in the sample, nearly 97% were seen once. The sequenced material came from naive CD4+ T cells sorted from blood. Specified subset: CD45RA+ positively selected. The source of these receptors is a man younger than 30 in good health.

This chain uses TRBV11-2 with TRBJ1-2; TRBD1 aligns across 7 bases. J was trimmed by 6 bases and V by 1 base; bases with no gene match: 5. This CDR3 contains 14 residues. Germline V lookup: CDR1 SGHAT, CDR2 FQNNGV. The CDR3 sequence is CASSLATGMDGYTF. The CDR3 bases are TGTGCCAGCAGCTTAGCGACAGGGATGGATGGCTACACCTTC.

As DNA, the CDR3 is TGTGCCAGTAGCCACGGCGGAGAATGGGGTGGCTACACCTTC. Amino acid sequence: CASSHGGEWGGYTF. The chain uses TRBV19 and TRBJ1-2; D unclear. CDR1 and CDR2 (germline): LNHDA, SQIVND (reference sequence). V lost 6 bases to trimming and J lost 7 bases, with 18 bases between them. The CDR3 totals 14 residues.

This clone was seen only once. The chain joins TRBV5-4 to TRBJ1-2, with TRBD1 identical over 8 bases. This CDR3 has 16 residues. The junction had 10 bases not matched to a gene; V was cut back by 0 bases and J by 6 bases. CDR1 and CDR2 from the germline V gene are SGHNT and YYREEE (reference sequence). CDR3 amino acids: CASSLASFGQGNGYTF. The CDR3 coding sequence is TGTGCCAGCAGCTTGGCCTCATTTGGACAGGGTAATGGCTACACCTTC.

V is TRBV4-3 and J is TRBJ2-7, with D unresolved. V dropped 2 bases and J dropped 2 bases, with 10 bases sitting between them. Per germline, CDR1 LGHNA and CDR2 YSLEER. The length of the CDR3 is 14 residues. CDR3 nucleotide sequence: TGCGCCAGCAGCCAAAATTACCTTACCTACGAGCAGTACTTC. Protein product: CASSQNYLTYEQYF.

The rearrangement joins TRBV27 to TRBJ2-3, with 7 bases identical to TRBD1. The CDR3 is 13 amino acids. V lost 3 bases and J lost 10; bases outside the gene matches: 7. Germline V gives CDR1 MNHEY, CDR2 SMNVEV (reference sequence). The chain's CDR3 is CASSFPYGTAQYF. CDR3 DNA sequence: TGTGCCAGCAGTTTCCCTTACGGGACAGCGCAGTATTTT.

The CDR3 bases are TGTGCCAGCAGCTCCACTAGAAACGCGAACACCGGGGAGCTGTTTTTT. Its protein product is CASSSTRNANTGELFF. This rearrangement joins TRBV7-9 to TRBJ2-2; a weak D match, TRBD2 (5 bases). Trimming took 4 bases from V and 0 from J, leaving 12 bases between them. CDR1 is SEHNR and CDR2 is FQNEAQ in the germline V gene (reference sequence). CDR3 length equals 16 residues. Supplemented by reference TRBV7-9 and TRBJ2-2, the full variable domain reads DTGVSQNPRHKITKRGQNVTFRCDPISEHNRLYWYRQTLGQGPEFLTYFQNEAQLEKSRLLSDRFSAERPKGSFSTLEIQRTEQGDSAMYLCASSSTRNANTGELFFGEGSRLTVL.

The V call is TRBV7-6, the J call TRBJ2-7, with 8 bases lining up with TRBD2. This CDR3 region has 15 residues. Germline V gene sequence: CDR1 SGHVS, CDR2 FNYEAQ. The J segment lost 1 base and the V segment lost 5 bases, leaving 7 bases of the junction unmatched. The CDR3 nucleotides read TGTGCCAGCAGCCGAGAGCGGGGGAGTTCCTACGAGCAGTACTTC. It yields the protein CASSRERGSSYEQYF.

The chain carries TRBV11-3 and TRBJ1-1, with 9 nucleotides matching TRBD1. CDR1 is SGHNT and CDR2 is YENEEA in the germline V gene. The trim removed 5 bases at V and 6 bases at J, leaving 7 bases unmatched. The CDR3 loop spans 14 amino acids. The CDR3 here is CASSVQGAPPEAFF. The CDR3 DNA sequence: TGTGCCAGCAGCGTACAGGGGGCACCTCCTGAAGCTTTCTTT. The full variable domain, in which reference TRBV11-3 and TRBJ1-1 provide the parts outside the CDR3, is EAGVVQSPRYKIIEKKQPVAFWCNPISGHNTLYWYLQNLGQGPELLIRYENEEAVDDSQLPKDRFSAERLKGVDSTLKIQPAELGDSAVYLCASSVQGAPPEAFFGQGTRLTVV.

With respect to this clone: Other DNA sequences in the sample encode the same CDR3. V and J are TRBV7-2 and TRBJ2-7; TRBD2 is a possible D gene (5 bases). There are 15 residues in the CDR3. The germline CDR1 and CDR2 sequences are SGHTA and FQGNSA. The ends were cut back, 0 bases at V and 0 bases at J, with 9 bases in the middle. DNA for the CDR3: TGTGCCAGCAGCTTAGCAGGACTGAGCTCCTACGAGCAGTACTTC. Protein: CASSLAGLSSYEQYF.

The genes are TRBV5-1 and TRBJ1-3, with 7 positions matching TRBD1. The CDR3 is 17 amino acids. CDR1 and CDR2 (germline): SGHRS, YFSETQ. The ends lost 0 bases at V and 0 bases at J; junction bases unmatched: 6. The CDR3 DNA reads TGCGCCAGCAGCTTGGGAGGACAGGAAAGCTCTGGAAACACCATATATTTT. It is translated as CASSLGGQESSGNTIYF.

The table lists this clone with a few counts. This same CDR3 is encoded by further DNA sequences in the sample. V gene TRBV5-1 combines with J gene TRBJ2-2; D not certain. CDR1 is SGHRS, CDR2 YFSETQ, per germline. This CDR3 region has 11 residues. V gave up 4 bases and J gave up 4 bases, with 2 bases separating them. The DNA of the CDR3 is TGCGCCAGCAGCATCACCGGGGAGCTGTTTTTT. Encoded protein: CASSITGELFF.

This sequence joins TRBV18 and TRBJ2-3; D perhaps matches TRBD2 (6 bases). CDR1 is KGHSH and CDR2 is LQKENI in the germline V gene. The CDR3 covers 16 residues. V was trimmed by 3 bases and J by 8 bases, leaving 21 bases between them. DNA for the CDR3: TGTGCCAGCTCACCTACCGGGACTGCCGGTGAGGGTACGCAGTATTTT. It is translated as CASSPTGTAGEGTQYF.

This chain links TRBV11-2 with TRBJ2-1, with 7 bases fitting TRBD2. The length of the CDR3 is 16 residues. The V gene's germline CDR1 is SGHAT and CDR2 FQNNGV. V shed 4 bases and J 9 bases; nucleotides not matched to a gene: 15. CDR3 in amino acids: CASSSSMWGRGVEQFF. The CDR3 region has the DNA TGTGCCAGCAGCTCCAGTATGTGGGGCCGGGGGGTTGAGCAGTTCTTC.

This chain links TRBV19 with TRBJ1-2; no definite D call. Trimming left V 3 bases short and J 5 bases short, with 7 bases between. CDR1 is LNHDA and CDR2 is SQIVND in the germline V gene (reference sequence). The CDR3 extends over 12 amino acids. CDR3: CASSIGQYGYTF. The CDR3, as DNA: TGTGCCAGTAGTATCGGTCAGTATGGCTACACCTTC.

As for this clone: A much larger clone sits a single nucleotide away, making a read error possible. The same CDR3 also results from other DNA sequences found in this sample. The chain links TRBV7-8 to TRBJ1-2, with D maybe TRBD1 (6 bases). The CDR3 totals 13 residues. The ends were cut back, 5 bases at V and 2 bases at J, with 9 bases in the middle. CDR1 SGHVS and CDR2 FQNEAQ come from the germline V gene. DNA for the CDR3: TGTGCCAGCAGCCCCGACAGGAACTATGGCTACACCTTC. Its translation is CASSPDRNYGYTF. Looking up the rest from reference TRBV7-8 and TRBJ1-2 gives the full variable domain: GAGVSQSPRYKVAKRGQDVALRCDPISGHVSLFWYQQALGQGPEFLTYFQNEAQLDKSGLPSDRFFAERPEGSVSTLKIQRTQQEDSAVYLCASSPDRNYGYTFGSGTRLTVV.

This chain uses TRBV7-8 with TRBJ2-5; D unresolved. V gave up 0 bases and J gave up 1 base, with 9 bases separating them. From germline, CDR1 is SGHVS and CDR2 FQNEAQ. CDR3 length equals 15 residues. The DNA for the CDR3 is TGTGCCAGCAGCTTAGCGACGGTGGTCCAAGAGACCCAGTACTTC. Protein: CASSLATVVQETQYF.

The V gene is TRBV7-9, the J gene TRBJ1-4, with TRBD1 matching over 7 bases. V was clipped by 1 base and J by 8 bases; unmatched bases: 7. The CDR3 contains 15 residues. Germline V CDR1 and CDR2: SEHNR, FQNEAQ (reference sequence). CDR3 region: CASSLGQGEWEKLFF. The CDR3 DNA sequence: TGTGCCAGCAGCTTAGGACAGGGTGAATGGGAAAAACTGTTTTTT.

The genes are TRBV5-6 and TRBJ2-3; no definite D call. The CDR3 extends over 15 amino acids. V was shortened by 4 bases and J by 9 bases, with 21 bases between the two germline ends. Germline lookup yields CDR1 SGHDT and CDR2 YYEEEE. The CDR3, as DNA: TGTGCCAGCAGCAGTGCCCTCCGGGTACAAGACACGCAGTATTTT. Amino acids: CASSSALRVQDTQYF.

V and J are TRBV18 and TRBJ2-3, with TRBD2 matching over 7 bases. The V and J ends lost 4 bases and 3 bases, in that order; junction bases with no gene match: 4. Germline CDR1 is KGHSH and CDR2 is LQKENI. This CDR3 spans 14 amino acids. CDR3 in amino acids: CASSLLAVTDTQYF. In DNA form, the CDR3 reads TGTGCCAGCTCACTTCTAGCGGTGACAGATACGCAGTATTTT.

V is TRBV7-9 and J is TRBJ2-5, with 14 positions matching TRBD2. Trimming at V came to 1 base and at J to 4 bases, leaving 2 bases not matched to a gene. Germline V lookup: CDR1 SEHNR, CDR2 FQNEAQ (reference sequence). The CDR3 is made up of 16 amino acids. CDR3: CASSLDGLAGGETQYF. The CDR3 bases are TGTGCCAGCAGCTTAGACGGACTAGCGGGAGGAGAGACCCAGTACTTC. The variable domain in full, completed from reference TRBV7-9 and TRBJ2-5, reads DTGVSQNPRHKITKRGQNVTFRCDPISEHNRLYWYRQTLGQGPEFLTYFQNEAQLEKSRLLSDRFSAERPKGSFSTLEIQRTEQGDSAMYLCASSLDGLAGGETQYFGPGTRLLVL.

This chain joins TRBV6-5 and TRBJ1-1; D not certain. The V and J ends lost 9 bases and 0 bases respectively, with 8 bases between them. Germline V gene lookup returns CDR1 MNHEY and CDR2 SVGAGI. The CDR3 loop spans 12 amino acids. The DNA of the CDR3 is TGTGCCAGTAAGACGGTGAACACTGAAGCTTTCTTT. Translation: CASKTVNTEAFF.

This clone was found once. This chain uses TRBV29-1 with TRBJ1-1; D is perhaps TRBD1 (5 bases). The CDR3 runs 13 residues. Trimming stripped 7 bases from V and 4 bases from J, with 16 bases between. Germline lookup yields CDR1 SQVTM and CDR2 ANQGSEA. The CDR3 DNA sequence: TGCAGCGGAAAAGACAGTCGGACCACTGAAGCTTTCTTT. Translation gives CSGKDSRTTEAFF.